This record covers a single TCR beta chain. Its specificity is not known. The CDR3 sequence is 13 residues long. The ends were cut back, 2 bases at V and 8 bases at J, with 10 bases in the middle. The germline gives CDR1 MNHEY, CDR2 SMNVEV (reference sequence). The data derive from a study of shared clonotypes between healthy human individuals. Study background: Each donor contributed plates that comprised three CD4 naive, three CD4 memory, two CD8 naive and one CD8 memory.

Whole-study results and caveats: The generation probabilities recorded for non-shared clonotypes fell below those of clonotypes shared by all four donors. Shared clonotypes: 4.5% to 6.5% naive CD4, under 4% naive CD8, less than 2.5% memory CD4, over 0.3% memory CD8. Investigators expected sequencing depth to affect clonotype sharing among donors.

CD45RO-negative, CCR7-positively selected cells formed the naive CD8 fraction, excluding terminally differentiated effector memory CD45RA+ cells. The protocol was immunoSEQ multiplex PCR, while the TCRdb copy is restricted to in-frame clones and leaves out a portion. The table records approximately 740,000 clones, 90% to 95% of them present only once. The rearrangement links TRBV27 to TRBJ2-1; the D is unclear. The source material was naive CD8+ T cells sorted from blood. This clonotype originated in a man aged 25 to 45 in good health. This CDR3 reads CASSLVWLHEQFF. The CDR3, as DNA: TGTGCCAGCAGTTTAGTATGGTTACATGAGCAGTTCTTC.